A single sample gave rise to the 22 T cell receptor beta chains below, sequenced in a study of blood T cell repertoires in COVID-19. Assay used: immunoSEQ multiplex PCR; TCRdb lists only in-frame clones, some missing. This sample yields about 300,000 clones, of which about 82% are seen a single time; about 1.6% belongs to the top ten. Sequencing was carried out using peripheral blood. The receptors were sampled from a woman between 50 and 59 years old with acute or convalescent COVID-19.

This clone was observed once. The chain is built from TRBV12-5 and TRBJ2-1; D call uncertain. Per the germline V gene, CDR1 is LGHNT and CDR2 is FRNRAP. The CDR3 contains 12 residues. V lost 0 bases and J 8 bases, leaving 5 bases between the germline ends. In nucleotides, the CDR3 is TGTGCTAGTGGTTTGGTAGAGGATGAGCAGTTCTTC. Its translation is CASGLVEDEQFF. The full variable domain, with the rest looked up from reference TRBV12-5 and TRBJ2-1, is DARVTQTPRHKVTEMGQEVTMRCQPILGHNTVFWYRQTMMQGLELLAYFRNRAPLDDSGMPKDRFSAEMPDATLATLKIQPSEPRDSAVYFCASGLVEDEQFFGPGTRLTVL.

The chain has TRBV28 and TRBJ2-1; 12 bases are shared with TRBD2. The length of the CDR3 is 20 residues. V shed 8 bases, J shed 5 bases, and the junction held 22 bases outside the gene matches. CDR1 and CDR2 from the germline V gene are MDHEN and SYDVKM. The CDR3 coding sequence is TGTGCCAGCGGGGACCCGGAGGTAACCCTTCTAGCGGGAGGGGACAATGAGCAGTTCTTC. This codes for CASGDPEVTLLAGGDNEQFF.

The DNA of the CDR3 is TGTGCCAGCAGCGAGGCCCCCGGCCATGAGCAGTTCTTC. Amino acid sequence: CASSEAPGHEQFF. The V and J genes are TRBV13 and TRBJ2-1; D not certain. The CDR3 is made up of 13 amino acids. From germline, CDR1 is PRHDT and CDR2 FYEKMQ (reference sequence). Trimming left V 5 bases short and J 8 bases short, with 13 bases between.

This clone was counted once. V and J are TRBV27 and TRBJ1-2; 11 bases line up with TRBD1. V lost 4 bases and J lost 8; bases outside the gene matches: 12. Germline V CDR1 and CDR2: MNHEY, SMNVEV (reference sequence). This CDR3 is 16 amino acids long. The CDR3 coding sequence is TGTGCCAGCAGTTCCTCCGGGACAGGGGGACGGTGGGGCTACACCTTC. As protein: CASSSSGTGGRWGYTF.

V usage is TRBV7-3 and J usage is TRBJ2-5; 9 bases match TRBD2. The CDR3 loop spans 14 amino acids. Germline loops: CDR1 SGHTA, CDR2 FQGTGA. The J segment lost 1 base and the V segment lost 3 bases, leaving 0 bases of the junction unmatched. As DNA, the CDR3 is TGTGCCAGCAGCTTTAGCGGGGGCCAAGAGACCCAGTACTTC. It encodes CASSFSGGQETQYF.

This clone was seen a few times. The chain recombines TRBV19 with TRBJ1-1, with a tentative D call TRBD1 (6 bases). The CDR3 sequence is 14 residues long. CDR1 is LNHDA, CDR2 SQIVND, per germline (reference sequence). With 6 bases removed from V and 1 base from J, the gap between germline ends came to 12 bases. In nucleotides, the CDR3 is TGTGCCAGTAGCTGGGGGGGGCCGAACACTGAAGCTTTCTTT. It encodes CASSWGGPNTEAFF.

In DNA form, the CDR3 reads TGTGCCAGCAGCTTACCACTAGCGGGACCATCCTACAATGAGCAGTTCTTC. Its protein product is CASSLPLAGPSYNEQFF. This chain links TRBV7-2 with TRBJ2-1; TRBD2 matches 10 bases. Germline assignment: CDR1 SGHTA and CDR2 FQGNSA. CDR3 length: 17 amino acids. Trimming at V came to 2 bases and at J to 1 base, leaving 5 bases not matched to a gene.

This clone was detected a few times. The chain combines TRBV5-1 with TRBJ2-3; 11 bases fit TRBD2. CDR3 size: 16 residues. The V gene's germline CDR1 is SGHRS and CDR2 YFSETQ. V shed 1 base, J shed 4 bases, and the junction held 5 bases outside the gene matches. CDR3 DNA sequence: TGCGCCAGCAGCTTGTATAGCGGGAGGGCCCCAGATACGCAGTATTTT. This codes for CASSLYSGRAPDTQYF.

This chain's CDR3 is CAWSVGSVPYEQYF. CDR3 bases: TGTGCCTGGAGTGTAGGTAGCGTCCCCTACGAGCAGTACTTC. This rearrangement joins TRBV30 to TRBJ2-7; D perhaps matches TRBD2 (5 bases). The length of the CDR3 is 14 residues. The germline CDR1 and CDR2 sequences are GTSNPN and SVGIG (reference sequence). V dropped 0 bases and J dropped 2 bases, with 11 bases sitting between them.

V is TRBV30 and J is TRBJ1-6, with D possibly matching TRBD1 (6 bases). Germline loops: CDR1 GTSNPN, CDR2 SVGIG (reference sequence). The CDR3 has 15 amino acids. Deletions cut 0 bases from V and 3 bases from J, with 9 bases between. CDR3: CAWSVRDNYNSPLHF. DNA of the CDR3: TGTGCCTGGAGTGTTCGGGACAACTATAATTCACCCCTCCACTTT.

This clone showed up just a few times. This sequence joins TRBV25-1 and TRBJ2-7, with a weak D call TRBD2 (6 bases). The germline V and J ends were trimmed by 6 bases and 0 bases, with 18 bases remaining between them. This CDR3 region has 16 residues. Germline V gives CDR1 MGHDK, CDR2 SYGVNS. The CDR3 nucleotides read TGTGCCAGCAGCTATTCCGGGACTTTCAGCTCCTACGAGCAGTACTTC. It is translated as CASSYSGTFSSYEQYF.

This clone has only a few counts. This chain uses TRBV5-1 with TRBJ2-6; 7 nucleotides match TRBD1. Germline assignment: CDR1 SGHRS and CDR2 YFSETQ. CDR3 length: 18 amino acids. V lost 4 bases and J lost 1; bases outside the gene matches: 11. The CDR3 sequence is CASSGTGTVVSGANVLTF. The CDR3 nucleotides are TGCGCCAGCAGCGGAACCGGGACAGTGGTTTCTGGGGCCAACGTCCTGACTTTC.

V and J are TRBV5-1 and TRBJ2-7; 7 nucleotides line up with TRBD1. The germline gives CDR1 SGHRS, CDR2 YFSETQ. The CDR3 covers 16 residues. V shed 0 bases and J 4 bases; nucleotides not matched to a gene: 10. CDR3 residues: CASSLGAPTGTYEQYF. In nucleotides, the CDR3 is TGCGCCAGCAGCTTGGGGGCCCCGACAGGGACATACGAGCAGTACTTC.

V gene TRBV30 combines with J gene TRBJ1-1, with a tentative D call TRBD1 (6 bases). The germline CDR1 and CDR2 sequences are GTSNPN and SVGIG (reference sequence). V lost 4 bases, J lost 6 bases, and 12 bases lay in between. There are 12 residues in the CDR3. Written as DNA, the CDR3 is TGTGCCTGGAAGTGGACAGTCCCTGAAGCTTTCTTT. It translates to CAWKWTVPEAFF. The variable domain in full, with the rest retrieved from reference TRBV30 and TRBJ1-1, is SQTIHQWPATLVQPVGSPLSLECTVEGTSNPNLYWYRQAAGRGLQLLFYSVGIGQISSEVPQNLSASRPQDRQFILSSKKLLLSDSGFYLCAWKWTVPEAFFGQGTRLTVV.

Written as DNA, the CDR3 is TGTGCCAGCAGTGAAATTTTGTCCGAAGAGACCCAGTACTTC. It is translated as CASSEILSEETQYF. The chain employs TRBV2 and TRBJ2-5; D ambiguous. CDR1 SNHLY and CDR2 FYNNEI come from the germline V gene. Deletions cut 2 bases from V and 3 bases from J, with 10 bases between. The CDR3 has 14 amino acids.

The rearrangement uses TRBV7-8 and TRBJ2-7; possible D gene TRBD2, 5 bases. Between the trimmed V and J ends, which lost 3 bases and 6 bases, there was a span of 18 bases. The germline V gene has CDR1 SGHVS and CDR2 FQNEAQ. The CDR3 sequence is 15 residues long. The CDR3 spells CASSLPQLVPSEQYF. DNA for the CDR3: TGTGCCAGCAGCTTGCCCCAACTAGTCCCCTCCGAGCAGTACTTC.

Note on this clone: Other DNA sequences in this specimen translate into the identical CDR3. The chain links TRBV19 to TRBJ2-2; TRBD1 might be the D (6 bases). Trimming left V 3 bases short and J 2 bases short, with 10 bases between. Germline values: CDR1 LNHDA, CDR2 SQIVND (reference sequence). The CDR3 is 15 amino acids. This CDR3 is CASSIAGTNTGELFF. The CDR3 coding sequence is TGTGCCAGTAGTATCGCCGGGACAAACACCGGGGAGCTGTTTTTT.

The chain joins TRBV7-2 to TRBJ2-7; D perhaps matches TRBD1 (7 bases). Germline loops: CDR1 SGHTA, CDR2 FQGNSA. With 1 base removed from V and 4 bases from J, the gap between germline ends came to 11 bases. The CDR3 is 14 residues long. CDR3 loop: CASSLGQGGYEQYF. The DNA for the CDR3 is TGTGCCAGCAGCTTAGGGCAGGGGGGTTACGAGCAGTACTTC. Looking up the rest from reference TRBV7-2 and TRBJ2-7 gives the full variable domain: GAGVSQSPSNKVTEKGKDVELRCDPISGHTALYWYRQSLGQGLEFLIYFQGNSAPDKSGLPSDRFSAERTGGSVSTLTIQRTQQEDSAVYLCASSLGQGGYEQYFGPGTRLTVT.

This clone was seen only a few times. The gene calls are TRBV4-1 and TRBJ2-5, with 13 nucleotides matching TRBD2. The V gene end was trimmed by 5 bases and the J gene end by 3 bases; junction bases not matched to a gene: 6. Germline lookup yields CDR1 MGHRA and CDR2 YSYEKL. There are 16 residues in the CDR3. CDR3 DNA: TGCGCCAGCAGCACACGGACTAGCGGGAGTGAAGAGACCCAGTACTTC. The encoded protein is CASSTRTSGSEETQYF.

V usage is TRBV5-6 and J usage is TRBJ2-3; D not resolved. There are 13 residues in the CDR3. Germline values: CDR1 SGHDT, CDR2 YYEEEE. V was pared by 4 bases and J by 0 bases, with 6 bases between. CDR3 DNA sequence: TGTGCCAGCAGCGCGGTTAGCACAGATACGCAGTATTTT. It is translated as CASSAVSTDTQYF.

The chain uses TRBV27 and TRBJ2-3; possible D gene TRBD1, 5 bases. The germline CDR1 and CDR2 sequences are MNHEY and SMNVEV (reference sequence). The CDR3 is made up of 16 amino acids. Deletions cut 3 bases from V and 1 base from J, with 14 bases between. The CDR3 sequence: CASSFIGRDGTDTQYF. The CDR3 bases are TGTGCCAGCAGTTTTATTGGCAGGGATGGCACAGATACGCAGTATTTT.

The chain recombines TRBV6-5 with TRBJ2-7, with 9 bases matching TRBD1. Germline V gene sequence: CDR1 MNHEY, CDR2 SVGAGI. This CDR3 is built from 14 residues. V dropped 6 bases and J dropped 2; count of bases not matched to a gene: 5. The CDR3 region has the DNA TGTGCCAGCAGCGACCGGGACAGGGCCTACGAGCAGTACTTC. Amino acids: CASSDRDRAYEQYF.